These 22 T cell receptor beta chains share one sample of origin, sequenced in a study of shared clonotypes between healthy human individuals (dated by TCRdb to the early 2020s). The library relied on the immunoSEQ multiplex PCR assay. As stored in TCRdb, this immuneACCESS dataset retains in-frame rearrangements with V and J assigned. A fraction of the clones does not appear; measured against another copy, unresolved V genes explain less than half of the discrepancy, and the remainder lacks a known reason. The sample table holds roughly 2.6 million clones, of which around nine tenths were seen once. Jointly, the top ten make up roughly 0.14% of the sample. Sequencing was carried out using naive CD4+ T cells sorted from blood. Taken with the paper, the label for cell subset or site translates to: CD45RA+ positively selected. The receptors come from a man aged 18 to 29 in good health.

A single count supports this clone. CDR3 coding DNA: TGTGCCAGCAGCTTATTGGGTTCAGGGTTTTACCAAGAGACCCAGTACTTC. Translated: CASSLLGSGFYQETQYF. This chain links TRBV7-9 with TRBJ2-5, with D maybe TRBD1 (5 bases). The germline gives CDR1 SEHNR, CDR2 FQNEAQ (reference sequence). CDR3 length: 17 amino acids. The V end was cut by 2 bases, the J end by 0 bases, with 16 bases between.

This clone was detected once. The V and J genes are TRBV7-8 and TRBJ1-2; a possible D gene is TRBD1 (5 bases). Trimming removed 1 base at V and 5 bases at J, with 14 bases between. CDR3 length: 15 residues. CDR1 and CDR2 (germline): SGHVS, FQNEAQ. The CDR3 loop reads CASSLEAGSGYGYTF. The CDR3, as DNA: TGTGCCAGCAGCTTAGAGGCAGGGTCAGGGTATGGCTACACCTTC.

The chain links TRBV18 to TRBJ2-1; 7 nucleotides agree with TRBD2. The germline CDR1 and CDR2 sequences are KGHSH and LQKENI. The junction had 6 bases not matched to a gene; V was cut back by 1 base and J by 3 bases. The CDR3 totals 16 residues. The CDR3 nucleotides are TGTGCCAGCTCACCACTCCCCGGGGGGATCTACAATGAGCAGTTCTTC. Its protein is CASSPLPGGIYNEQFF.

This clone came up a few times. This same CDR3 is encoded by further DNA sequences in the sample. The chain recombines TRBV10-3 with TRBJ2-3; D is uncertain. This CDR3 has 12 amino acids. Germline-derived CDR1 and CDR2 are ENHRY and SYGVKD. Trimming removed 3 bases from V and 2 bases from J, with 3 bases in between. The CDR3 region is CAISDSTDTQYF. CDR3 nucleotides: TGTGCCATCAGTGACTCCACAGATACGCAGTATTTT.

The gene calls are TRBV9 and TRBJ2-3; 9 bases match TRBD2. J was trimmed by 6 bases and V by 4 bases; bases with no gene match: 15. This CDR3 contains 17 residues. Germline V CDR1 and CDR2: SGDLS, YYNGEE. The CDR3 nucleotides read TGTGCCAGCAGCAGAGGTCCGTCTCTAGCGGGGTTGGATACGCAGTATTTT. Its translation is CASSRGPSLAGLDTQYF.

V gene TRBV9 combines with J gene TRBJ2-1, with a possible D match to TRBD2 (6 bases). CDR1 and CDR2 from the germline V gene are SGDLS and YYNGEE. Between the trimmed V and J ends, which lost 3 bases and 0 bases, there was a span of 13 bases. The CDR3 extends over 16 amino acids. Here the CDR3 DNA reads TGTGCCAGCAGCGGTAGCGGTGCCAGCTCCTACAATGAGCAGTTCTTC. It codes for CASSGSGASSYNEQFF.

In its sample, this clone was seen once. The J gene is TRBJ1-4, the V gene TRBV5-4; no firm D call. Germline values: CDR1 SGHNT, CDR2 YYREEE (reference sequence). The CDR3 has 15 amino acids. The germline V and J ends were trimmed by 0 bases and 5 bases, with 11 bases remaining between them. The CDR3 loop reads CASSLEGRPNEKLFF. Here the CDR3 DNA reads TGTGCCAGCAGCTTGGAAGGCAGACCGAATGAAAAACTGTTTTTT.

V gene TRBV6-1 combines with J gene TRBJ2-7; TRBD2 matches 7 bases. Germline CDR1 MNHNS, CDR2 SASEGT. V lost 3 bases, J lost 3 bases, and 8 bases stayed unmatched. CDR3 size: 15 residues. CDR3 loop: CASSDGTGGLYEQYF. The CDR3, as DNA: TGTGCCAGCAGTGATGGAACGGGAGGTCTCTACGAGCAGTACTTC.

The chain carries TRBV14 and TRBJ2-6, with a tentative D call TRBD2 (6 bases). CDR3 length: 16 amino acids. Trimming left V 4 bases short and J 4 bases short, with 14 bases between. In germline, CDR1 is SGHDN, CDR2 FVKESK. CDR3: CASSPVGGRGANVLTF. The CDR3 region has the DNA TGTGCCAGCAGCCCCGTGGGGGGAAGGGGGGCCAACGTCCTGACTTTC.

A remark on this clone: The same CDR3 is also encoded by other DNA sequences in this sample. The chain combines TRBV5-6 with TRBJ1-5; D ambiguous. This CDR3 comprises 13 residues. Germline values: CDR1 SGHDT, CDR2 YYEEEE. V was trimmed by 0 bases and J by 5 bases, leaving 6 bases between them. CDR3 residues: CASSLGGYQPQHF. The CDR3 DNA is TGTGCCAGCAGCTTGGGCGGATATCAGCCCCAGCATTTT.

The chain carries TRBV9 and TRBJ2-5; 11 bases match TRBD2. This CDR3 spans 15 amino acids. Germline values: CDR1 SGDLS, CDR2 YYNGEE. V lost 3 bases, J lost 5 bases, and 6 bases stayed unmatched. This CDR3 reads CASSALAGGMETQYF. The CDR3 DNA reads TGTGCCAGCAGCGCCCTAGCGGGAGGTATGGAGACCCAGTACTTC.

The chain joins TRBV19 to TRBJ1-1; 9 bases are a match to TRBD1. Germline trimming cut 5 bases from V and 11 bases from J; bases unmatched to any gene: 3. This CDR3 has 11 residues. In germline, CDR1 is LNHDA, CDR2 SQIVND (reference sequence). In nucleotides, the CDR3 is TGTGCCAGTAGTGGGACAGGGACGGCTTTCTTT. Its protein is CASSGTGTAFF. Based on the CDR3 plus reference TRBV19 and TRBJ1-1, the full variable domain is DGGITQSPKYLFRKEGQNVTLSCEQNLNHDAMYWYRQDPGQGLRLIYYSQIVNDFQKGDIAEGYSVSREKKESFPLTVTSAQKNPTAFYLCASSGTGTAFFGQGTRLTVV.

For this clone: Just one base apart from a much larger clone, this may be a read error. This CDR3 is also generated by other DNA sequences in the sample. The chain is built from TRBV18 and TRBJ1-2; no clear D. From germline, CDR1 is KGHSH and CDR2 LQKENI. The CDR3 spans 13 residues. The V and J ends lost 3 bases and 2 bases respectively, with 7 bases between them. CDR3 DNA: TGTGCCAGCTCACCGGGCAGAAACTATGGCTACACCTTC. This translates into CASSPGRNYGYTF.

The chain uses TRBV11-2 and TRBJ2-3; a possible D gene is TRBD2 (5 bases). Trimming removed 6 bases from V and 3 bases from J, with 13 bases in between. Germline V gene lookup returns CDR1 SGHAT and CDR2 FQNNGV. This CDR3 has 14 residues. This CDR3 reads CASSQTGLTDTQYF. The CDR3 bases are TGTGCCAGCAGTCAAACGGGGTTGACAGATACGCAGTATTTT.

V is TRBV6-5 and J is TRBJ2-3, with TRBD2 matching over 12 bases. This CDR3 has 15 residues. Germline CDR1 MNHEY, CDR2 SVGAGI. V gave up 7 bases and J gave up 7 bases; unmatched junction bases: 9. In DNA, the CDR3 is TGTGCCAGCATGGCCGGACTAGCGGGACGTAATACGCAGTATTTT. This translates into CASMAGLAGRNTQYF.

With regard to this clone: Other DNA sequences in the same sample also yield this CDR3. The chain joins TRBV2 to TRBJ2-5; unclear D gene. Trimming removed 3 bases from V and 5 bases from J, with 7 bases in between. The CDR3 is made up of 12 amino acids. Germline V lookup: CDR1 SNHLY, CDR2 FYNNEI. Here the CDR3 reads CASSEGRETQYF. CDR3 nucleotides: TGTGCCAGCAGTGAGGGAAGGGAGACCCAGTACTTC.

The J gene is TRBJ2-3, the V gene TRBV6-1; 11 bases map to TRBD2. J was trimmed by 6 bases and V by 6 bases; bases with no gene match: 5. This CDR3 comprises 14 residues. Germline CDR1 and CDR2: MNHNS and SASEGT. CDR3 region: CASSIAGGLDTQYF. In DNA, the CDR3 is TGTGCCAGCAGCATAGCGGGGGGGTTGGATACGCAGTATTTT.

In this sample, this clone turned up once. The CDR3 protein is CASSEDRSGTQYF. The CDR3 coding sequence is TGTGCCAGCTCCGAGGACAGAAGCGGGACCCAGTACTTC. The V and J genes are TRBV18 and TRBJ2-5; possible D gene TRBD1, 6 bases. CDR1 is KGHSH and CDR2 is LQKENI in the germline V gene. The CDR3 runs to 13 residues. V was shortened by 6 bases and J by 7 bases, with 15 bases between the two germline ends.

The chain carries TRBV11-2 and TRBJ2-2; TRBD1 aligns across 9 bases. The CDR3 consists of 14 residues. V shed 7 bases, J shed 7 bases, and the junction held 7 bases outside the gene matches. From germline, CDR1 is SGHAT and CDR2 FQNNGV. The CDR3 DNA follows: TGTGCCAGCACCCGGACAGGGGTTGACGGGGAGCTGTTTTTT. Translation gives CASTRTGVDGELFF.

This chain links TRBV19 with TRBJ2-1; TRBD2 might be the D (6 bases). The germline CDR1 and CDR2 sequences are LNHDA and SQIVND (reference sequence). The CDR3 has 12 amino acids. Trimming cost V 10 bases and J 2 bases, with 9 bases left between them. CDR3 DNA: TGTGCCACCAGGACTACCTACAATGAGCAGTTCTTC. This codes for CATRTTYNEQFF.

This chain links TRBV15 with TRBJ2-7, with D possibly being TRBD2 (6 bases). Germline V gene lookup returns CDR1 LNHNV and CDR2 YYDKDF (reference sequence). Trimming took off 0 bases at V and 2 bases at J, with 14 bases between the two ends. The CDR3 has 16 residues. The CDR3 sequence is CATSRDLERATYEQYF. CDR3 DNA: TGTGCCACCAGCAGAGATCTCGAGCGGGCCACCTACGAGCAGTACTTC. The whole variable domain, remainder taken from reference TRBV15 and TRBJ2-7, is DAMVIQNPRYQVTQFGKPVTLSCSQTLNHNVMYWYQQKSSQAPKLLFHYYDKDFNNEADTPDNFQSRRPNTSFCFLDIRSPGLGDTAMYLCATSRDLERATYEQYFGPGTRLTVT.

This chain connects TRBV15 to TRBJ1-2; perhaps TRBD1 as D (5 bases). V gave up 2 bases and J gave up 0 bases, with 7 bases separating them. The germline gives CDR1 LNHNV, CDR2 YYDKDF (reference sequence). The CDR3 consists of 14 residues. CDR3 DNA: TGTGCCACCAGCAGACGACAGTCTAACTATGGCTACACCTTC. Encoded protein: CATSRRQSNYGYTF.